The 12 T cell receptor beta chains listed next were all sequenced from one sample in a study of blood T cells in healthy people across ages. The authors ran a second PCR of about 6 to 12 cycles using a sample-barcoded 5' primer and a J-beta primer mix. TCRdb recomputed calls from the 5' RACE reads with MiXCR, one row per CDR3 protein. Of about 1.7 million distinct CDR3 sequences listed, roughly 28% are singletons. The sequencing sample was made of blood. These receptors all stem from a woman in her twenties or thirties in good health.

Written as DNA, the CDR3 is TGTGCCAGCAGCTTTAGACAGACTGGGGCCAACGTCCTGACTTTC. Its protein product is CASSFRQTGANVLTF. The V call is TRBV7-9, the J call TRBJ2-6, with D possibly being TRBD1 (5 bases). Germline CDR1 SEHNR, CDR2 FQNEAQ (reference sequence). The CDR3 contains 15 residues. Trimming removed 3 bases from V and 2 bases from J, with 8 bases in between.

Comments on this clonotype: The junction and the germline gene differ at one end; a read error may be behind it. The V gene is TRBV20-1, the J gene TRBJ1-5; the match to TRBD1 covers 8 bases. The CDR3 sequence is 14 residues long. The V gene's germline CDR1 is DFQATT and CDR2 SNEGSKA (reference sequence). The CDR3: CSTSRGRNNQPQHF. CDR3 nucleotide sequence: TGCAGTACTAGCAGGGGGCGTAACAATCAGCCCCAGCATTTT.

The chain is built from TRBV5-1 and TRBJ2-7; tentatively, D is TRBD2 (5 bases). CDR1 is SGHRS and CDR2 is YFSETQ in the germline V gene. The length of the CDR3 is 14 residues. V was trimmed by 4 bases and J by 7 bases, leaving 18 bases between them. The CDR3 DNA is TGCGCCAGCAGCCACGGACTCTTCCCCGATGAGCAGTACTTC. It yields the protein CASSHGLFPDEQYF.

The count of this clonotype is one. The chain uses TRBV9 and TRBJ2-7; TRBD2 aligns across 9 bases. J gave up 2 bases and V 1 base, and 7 bases lay outside the gene matches. The CDR3 consists of 16 residues. CDR1 is SGDLS, CDR2 YYNGEE, per germline. The CDR3 DNA is TGTGCCAGCAGCGTAACGGTGCGGGGGGGTACCTACGAGCAGTACTTC. This translates into CASSVTVRGGTYEQYF. The variable domain in full, with the rest retrieved from reference TRBV9 and TRBJ2-7, is DSGVTQTPKHLITATGQRVTLRCSPRSGDLSVYWYQQSLDQGLQFLIQYYNGEERAKGNILERFSAQQFPDLHSELNLSSLELGDSALYFCASSVTVRGGTYEQYFGPGTRLTVT.

This clonotype turned up a few times. This chain connects TRBV3-1 to TRBJ2-1, with TRBD1 matching 7 bases. Germline V gene sequence: CDR1 LGHDT, CDR2 YNNKEL (reference sequence). V lost 4 bases, J lost 2 bases, and 5 bases stayed unmatched. The CDR3 covers 15 residues. Here the CDR3 reads CASSRYRGTYNEQFF. The CDR3 DNA follows: TGTGCCAGCAGCCGCTACAGGGGCACCTACAATGAGCAGTTCTTC.

This clonotype was seen repeatedly, ten times or more. V is TRBV4-1 and J is TRBJ1-4, with 9 bases lining up with TRBD1. This CDR3 has 13 residues. CDR1 is MGHRA and CDR2 is YSYEKL in the germline V gene. V lost 4 bases and J lost 13; bases outside the gene matches: 7. The CDR3: CASSLGQGSRLFF. DNA for the CDR3: TGCGCCAGCAGCCTGGGACAGGGCAGTCGACTGTTTTTT.

V is TRBV11-2 and J is TRBJ2-3, with 8 bases matching TRBD2. In germline, CDR1 is SGHAT, CDR2 FQNNGV. V trimming: 5 bases; J trimming: 1 base; junction bases outside the gene matches: 17. The CDR3 length is 19 residues. The CDR3 loop reads CASSRIPGLGAFGTDTQYF. Here the CDR3 DNA reads TGTGCCAGCAGCCGCATTCCGGGACTAGGGGCTTTCGGCACAGATACGCAGTATTTT. Using reference TRBV11-2 and TRBJ2-3 for the parts outside the CDR3, the full variable domain is EAGVAQSPRYKIIEKRQSVAFWCNPISGHATLYWYQQILGQGPKLLIQFQNNGVVDDSQLPKDRFSAERLKGVDSTLKIQPAKLEDSAVYLCASSRIPGLGAFGTDTQYFGPGTRLTVL.

The chain recombines TRBV3-1 with TRBJ1-1; 11 bases are shared with TRBD1. This CDR3 region has 18 residues. The germline V gene encodes CDR1 LGHDT and CDR2 YNNKEL (reference sequence). V shed 0 bases, J shed 5 bases, and the junction held 11 bases outside the gene matches. CDR3: CASSQEIRDRGRWTEAFF. The DNA of the CDR3 is TGTGCCAGCAGCCAAGAAATTCGGGACAGGGGGAGATGGACTGAAGCTTTCTTT.

V usage is TRBV5-1 and J usage is TRBJ2-4; 8 bases match TRBD1. Trimming took 4 bases from V and 8 from J; bases not matched to a gene: 11. The CDR3 totals 15 residues. The germline V gene encodes CDR1 SGHRS and CDR2 YFSETQ. As DNA, the CDR3 is TGCGCCAGCAGCCCGGGACAGGACTTCGCGGACATTCAGTACTTC. It encodes CASSPGQDFADIQYF.

About this clonotype itself: The junction departs from the called germline gene at one end, perhaps through a read error. The CDR3 DNA follows: TGTGCCAGCAGCCAAAGGATTTTGAGACAGGGAACCGAGCACTACTTC. Translating it yields CASSQRILRQGTEHYF. The chain uses TRBV3-1 and TRBJ2-7; 7 nucleotides line up with TRBD1. The CDR3 spans 16 residues. Germline V gene lookup returns CDR1 LGHDT and CDR2 YNNKEL (reference sequence).

This sequence joins TRBV29-1 and TRBJ2-3; possibly TRBD2 for D (6 bases). This CDR3 region has 14 residues. Per the germline V gene, CDR1 is SQVTM and CDR2 is ANQGSEA. Trimming left V 4 bases short and J 1 base short, with 12 bases between. The CDR3 spells CSVAWGGGTDTQYF. The CDR3 DNA is TGCAGCGTTGCATGGGGAGGTGGCACAGATACGCAGTATTTT.

This chain uses TRBV7-6 with TRBJ2-1, with TRBD2 matching 10 bases. The CDR3 spans 15 residues. Looked up from germline, CDR1 is SGHVS and CDR2 is FNYEAQ. After removal of 4 bases from V and 10 bases from J, the junction contained 10 bases not matched to a gene. The CDR3 reads CASSYPYGLAVEQFF. DNA of the CDR3: TGTGCCAGCAGCTACCCCTACGGACTAGCGGTGGAGCAGTTCTTC.